This T cell receptor (beta chain) was captured by sequencing in a study of cytomegalovirus exposure and HLA in healthy donors. Worth noting for this clone: The target antigen is unknown.

Study-wide findings and caveats: Using a false discovery rate of 0.05, a later analysis showed that 15,000 to 20,000 TCR beta sequences were associated with HLA alleles.

The PCR ran on 60 Vbeta and 13 Jbeta primers. Assay: immunoSEQ multiplex PCR; the TCRdb copy retains only in-frame clones and omits some. The table has about 130,000 clones, about 79% seen once; the top ten hold approximately 1.8%. This CDR3 spans 14 amino acids. From germline, CDR1 is KGHSH and CDR2 LQKENI. V lost 3 bases and J 8 bases, leaving 11 bases between the germline ends. This clonotype was obtained from a female donor in good health and CMV-seropositive. The chain couples TRBV18 to TRBJ1-6; TRBD1 might be the D (5 bases). The source material was PBMCs. The CDR3 sequence is CASSPAGNDSPLHF. The CDR3 nucleotides are TGTGCCAGCTCACCGGCAGGGAATGATTCACCCCTCCACTTT.